A selection of T cell receptor beta chains follows, all from one sample in a study of graft-versus-host responses after intestinal transplantation. Only in-frame clones appear in the TCRdb table, and some are missing; sequencing was by immunoSEQ multiplex PCR. Found here are over 75,000 clones, 85% to 95% of them singletons; the top ten hold approximately 0.069%. For these TCRs, the target antigens are not known. Sequences were derived from unstimulated CD8+ T cells sorted from spleen or lymph node cells, sampled before transplant. Receptors originate from a human donor who was the organ donor for an intestinal transplant. The CDR3 runs from the conserved cysteine through the conserved F or W. Each record gives: clone size, J gene, D gene, V gene, CDR3 protein, CDR3 DNA. A D gene is named only where the DNA matches it firmly. Part of the rows lack a size; the others show once, few, many or a class for expanded clones.

clone_size: .
j_call: TRBJ2-7
d_call: TRBD2
v_call: TRBV30
cdr3_aa: CAWNELAGPSYEQYF
cdr3_nt: TGTGCCTGGAATGAACTAGCGGGACCCTCCTACGAGCAGTACTTC

clone_size: .
j_call: TRBJ2-3
d_call: TRBD2
v_call: TRBV6-1
cdr3_aa: CASSVTGLAATDTQYF
cdr3_nt: TGTGCCAGCAGTGTAACGGGACTAGCGGCCACAGATACGCAGTATTTT

clone_size: .
j_call: TRBJ2-6
d_call: TRBD1
v_call: TRBV7-6
cdr3_aa: CASSFGQGAGGANVLTF
cdr3_nt: TGTGCCAGCAGCTTCGGCCAGGGGGCCGGTGGGGCCAACGTCCTGACTTTC

clone_size: .
j_call: TRBJ1-4
d_call: TRBD1
v_call: TRBV25-1
cdr3_aa: CASRGQARAGKLFF
cdr3_nt: TGTGCCAGCAGAGGACAGGCCCGGGCCGGAAAACTGTTTTTT

clone_size: .
j_call: TRBJ2-3
d_call: TRBD2
v_call: TRBV9
cdr3_aa: CASSVASGRATDTQYF
cdr3_nt: TGTGCCAGCAGCGTAGCTAGCGGGAGGGCCACAGATACGCAGTATTTT

clone_size: .
j_call: TRBJ1-1
d_call: .
v_call: TRBV13
cdr3_aa: CASTLGGGGNTEAFF
cdr3_nt: TGTGCCAGCACCCTGGGGGGGGGCGGTAACACTGAAGCTTTCTTT

clone_size: .
j_call: TRBJ2-1
d_call: TRBD1
v_call: TRBV5-1
cdr3_aa: CASSLKPGQGYNEQFF
cdr3_nt: TGCGCCAGCAGCTTAAAGCCGGGACAGGGATACAATGAGCAGTTCTTC

clone_size: once
j_call: TRBJ2-1
d_call: TRBD1
v_call: TRBV25-1
cdr3_aa: CAAQGDSYNEQFF
cdr3_nt: TGTGCCGCCCAGGGGGACTCCTACAATGAGCAGTTCTTC

clone_size: .
j_call: TRBJ2-1
d_call: TRBD2
v_call: TRBV5-1
cdr3_aa: CASSLGWVAGTYNEQFF
cdr3_nt: TGCGCCAGCAGCTTGGGGTGGGTAGCGGGGACCTACAATGAGCAGTTCTTC

clone_size: .
j_call: TRBJ2-1
d_call: TRBD2
v_call: TRBV5-4
cdr3_aa: CASSLEVAGPYNEQFF
cdr3_nt: TGTGCCAGCAGCTTGGAGGTAGCGGGGCCTTACAATGAGCAGTTCTTC

clone_size: .
j_call: TRBJ2-1
d_call: .
v_call: TRBV14
cdr3_aa: CASSQVGLRRAHNEQFF
cdr3_nt: TGTGCCAGCAGCCAAGTTGGGTTGCGGCGGGCCCACAATGAGCAGTTCTTC

clone_size: .
j_call: TRBJ1-1
d_call: .
v_call: TRBV14
cdr3_aa: CASSPSAGAIGNTEAFF
cdr3_nt: TGTGCCAGCAGCCCCTCGGCAGGGGCGATTGGGAACACTGAAGCTTTCTTT

clone_size: once
j_call: TRBJ2-3
d_call: .
v_call: TRBV4-1
cdr3_aa: CASSQGPLSTDTQYF
cdr3_nt: TGCGCCAGCAGCCAGGGCCCGCTTAGCACAGATACGCAGTATTTT

clone_size: .
j_call: TRBJ1-1
d_call: TRBD1
v_call: TRBV28
cdr3_aa: CASRFQGAGEAFF
cdr3_nt: TGTGCCAGCAGATTTCAGGGGGCGGGTGAAGCTTTCTTT

clone_size: .
j_call: TRBJ2-7
d_call: .
v_call: TRBV19
cdr3_aa: CASSGTTYEQYF
cdr3_nt: TGTGCCAGTAGCGGGACAACCTACGAGCAGTACTTC

clone_size: .
j_call: TRBJ2-7
d_call: .
v_call: TRBV9
cdr3_aa: CASSVGGGASSEQYF
cdr3_nt: TGTGCCAGCAGCGTAGGTGGAGGGGCGTCTTCCGAGCAGTACTTC

clone_size: few
j_call: TRBJ2-1
d_call: TRBD2
v_call: TRBV27
cdr3_aa: CASSPAGLAGVAEQFF
cdr3_nt: TGTGCCAGCAGTCCGGCCGGACTAGCGGGAGTAGCTGAGCAGTTCTTC

clone_size: .
j_call: TRBJ1-1
d_call: TRBD1
v_call: TRBV19
cdr3_aa: CASSPWTGDSGAFF
cdr3_nt: TGTGCCAGTAGTCCATGGACAGGGGATTCTGGAGCTTTCTTT

clone_size: once
j_call: TRBJ1-5
d_call: TRBD1
v_call: TRBV27
cdr3_aa: CASSRTGYSNQPQHF
cdr3_nt: TGTGCCAGCAGTAGGACAGGCTATAGCAATCAGCCCCAGCATTTT

clone_size: .
j_call: TRBJ2-7
d_call: TRBD2
v_call: TRBV27
cdr3_aa: CASSFWGTSGYEQYF
cdr3_nt: TGTGCCAGCAGTTTTTGGGGGACTAGTGGATACGAGCAGTACTTC

clone_size: .
j_call: TRBJ2-7
d_call: TRBD1
v_call: TRBV19
cdr3_aa: CASRRGQGANYEQYF
cdr3_nt: TGTGCCAGTAGGCGGGGACAGGGAGCTAACTACGAGCAGTACTTC

clone_size: .
j_call: TRBJ2-1
d_call: .
v_call: TRBV27
cdr3_aa: CASSLSYSYNEQFF
cdr3_nt: TGTGCCAGCAGCTTAAGTTACAGCTACAATGAGCAGTTCTTC

clone_size: few
j_call: TRBJ2-6
d_call: .
v_call: TRBV30
cdr3_aa: CAGDYSGANVLTF
cdr3_nt: TGTGCCGGCGACTACTCTGGGGCCAACGTCCTGACTTTC

clone_size: .
j_call: TRBJ2-7
d_call: .
v_call: TRBV5-4
cdr3_aa: CASSLSGGTYEQYF
cdr3_nt: TGTGCCAGCAGCTTGAGTGGCGGGACCTACGAGCAGTACTTC

clone_size: .
j_call: TRBJ1-1
d_call: .
v_call: TRBV30
cdr3_aa: CAWSNGFRNTEAFF
cdr3_nt: TGTGCCTGGAGTAACGGTTTTAGGAACACTGAAGCTTTCTTT

clone_size: .
j_call: TRBJ2-7
d_call: .
v_call: TRBV7-9
cdr3_aa: CASSLEAGSYEQYF
cdr3_nt: TGTGCCAGCAGCTTAGAGGCGGGCTCCTACGAGCAGTACTTC

clone_size: .
j_call: TRBJ2-3
d_call: .
v_call: TRBV7-3
cdr3_aa: CASSLGAGGTDTQYF
cdr3_nt: TGTGCCAGCTCATTAGGGGCCGGTGGCACAGATACGCAGTATTTT

clone_size: .
j_call: TRBJ2-1
d_call: TRBD2
v_call: TRBV18
cdr3_aa: CASSPNSKGLAGNNEQFF
cdr3_nt: TGTGCCAGCTCACCCAACTCAAAGGGACTAGCGGGGAACAATGAGCAGTTCTTC

clone_size: .
j_call: TRBJ1-1
d_call: TRBD1
v_call: TRBV11-3
cdr3_aa: CASSAYRGNTEAFF
cdr3_nt: TGTGCCAGCAGCGCCTACAGGGGGAACACTGAAGCTTTCTTT

clone_size: few
j_call: TRBJ2-7
d_call: .
v_call: TRBV6-5
cdr3_aa: CASSGGGIYEQYF
cdr3_nt: TGTGCCAGCAGTGGAGGCGGGATCTACGAGCAGTACTTC

clone_size: .
j_call: TRBJ2-1
d_call: TRBD2
v_call: TRBV7-8
cdr3_aa: CASSPGTSGTRNEQFF
cdr3_nt: TGTGCCAGCAGCCCGGGGACTAGCGGGACACGGAATGAGCAGTTCTTC

clone_size: .
j_call: TRBJ2-7
d_call: .
v_call: TRBV28
cdr3_aa: CASSGPGAYYEQYF
cdr3_nt: TGTGCCAGCAGTGGACCAGGGGCTTACTACGAGCAGTACTTC

clone_size: once
j_call: TRBJ2-5
d_call: TRBD2
v_call: TRBV9
cdr3_aa: CASSVETGTSGTSPQETQYF
cdr3_nt: TGTGCCAGCAGCGTAGAGACCGGGACTAGCGGGACATCACCACAAGAGACCCAGTACTTC

clone_size: .
j_call: TRBJ2-2
d_call: TRBD2
v_call: TRBV28
cdr3_aa: CASSLASGNTGELFF
cdr3_nt: TGTGCCAGCAGTTTAGCTAGCGGAAACACCGGGGAGCTGTTTTTT

clone_size: .
j_call: TRBJ2-7
d_call: TRBD2
v_call: TRBV27
cdr3_aa: CASIPSGGHYEQYF
cdr3_nt: TGTGCCAGCATTCCTAGCGGGGGCCACTACGAGCAGTACTTC

clone_size: few
j_call: TRBJ1-1
d_call: TRBD1
v_call: TRBV29-1
cdr3_aa: CSAVHRGLRSAEAFF
cdr3_nt: TGCAGCGCCGTACACAGGGGTCTTAGGTCCGCTGAAGCTTTCTTT

clone_size: .
j_call: TRBJ2-7
d_call: .
v_call: TRBV11-2
cdr3_aa: CASSFGGVPYEQYF
cdr3_nt: TGTGCCAGCAGCTTCGGGGGTGTACCCTACGAGCAGTACTTC

clone_size: once
j_call: TRBJ2-7
d_call: .
v_call: TRBV5-1
cdr3_aa: CASSLFGQGGLWEQYF
cdr3_nt: TGCGCCAGCAGCTTGTTTGGTCAGGGAGGTTTGTGGGAGCAGTACTTC

clone_size: .
j_call: TRBJ1-1
d_call: TRBD1
v_call: TRBV5-1
cdr3_aa: CASSFYPGQGVGANTEAFF
cdr3_nt: TGCGCCAGCAGCTTTTACCCGGGACAGGGGGTCGGGGCGAACACTGAAGCTTTCTTT

clone_size: once
j_call: TRBJ1-5
d_call: .
v_call: TRBV6-5
cdr3_aa: CASSEGQGGQPQHF
cdr3_nt: TGTGCCAGCAGTGAAGGGCAGGGTGGTCAGCCCCAGCATTTT

clone_size: .
j_call: TRBJ2-7
d_call: TRBD1
v_call: TRBV6-1
cdr3_aa: CASSEEVGTGGSYEQYF
cdr3_nt: TGTGCCAGCAGTGAAGAGGTCGGGACAGGGGGTTCCTACGAGCAGTACTTC

clone_size: .
j_call: TRBJ1-6
d_call: TRBD1
v_call: TRBV28
cdr3_aa: CASSRDRVGSPLHF
cdr3_nt: TGTGCCAGCAGCCGGGACAGGGTAGGTTCACCCCTCCACTTT